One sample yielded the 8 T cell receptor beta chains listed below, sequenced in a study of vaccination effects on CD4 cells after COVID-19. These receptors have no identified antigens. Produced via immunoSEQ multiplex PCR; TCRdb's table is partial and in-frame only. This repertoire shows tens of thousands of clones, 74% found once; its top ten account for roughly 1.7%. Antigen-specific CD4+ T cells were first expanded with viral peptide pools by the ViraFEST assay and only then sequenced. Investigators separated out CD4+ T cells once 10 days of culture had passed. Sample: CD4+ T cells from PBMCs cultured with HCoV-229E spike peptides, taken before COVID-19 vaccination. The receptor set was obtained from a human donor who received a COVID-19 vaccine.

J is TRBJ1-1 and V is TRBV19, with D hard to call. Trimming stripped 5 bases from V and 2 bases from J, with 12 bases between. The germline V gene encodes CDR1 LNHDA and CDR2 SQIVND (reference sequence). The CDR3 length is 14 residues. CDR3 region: CASSPQTVNTEAFF. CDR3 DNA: TGTGCCAGTAGTCCCCAGACGGTTAACACTGAAGCTTTCTTT.

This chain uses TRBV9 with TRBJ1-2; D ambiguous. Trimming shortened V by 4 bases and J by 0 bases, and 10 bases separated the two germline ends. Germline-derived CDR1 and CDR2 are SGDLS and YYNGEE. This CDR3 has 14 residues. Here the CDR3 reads CASSPRTTNYGYTF. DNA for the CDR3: TGTGCCAGCAGCCCTCGGACCACTAACTATGGCTACACCTTC. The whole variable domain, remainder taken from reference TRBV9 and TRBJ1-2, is DSGVTQTPKHLITATGQRVTLRCSPRSGDLSVYWYQQSLDQGLQFLIQYYNGEERAKGNILERFSAQQFPDLHSELNLSSLELGDSALYFCASSPRTTNYGYTFGSGTRLTVV.

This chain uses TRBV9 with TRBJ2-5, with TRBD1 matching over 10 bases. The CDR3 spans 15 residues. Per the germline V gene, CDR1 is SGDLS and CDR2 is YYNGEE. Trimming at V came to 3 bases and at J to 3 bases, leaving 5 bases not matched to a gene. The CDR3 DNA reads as TGTGCCAGCAGCGCTGGGACAGGGGTGGAAGAGACCCAGTACTTC. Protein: CASSAGTGVEETQYF. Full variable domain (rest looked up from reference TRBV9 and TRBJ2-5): DSGVTQTPKHLITATGQRVTLRCSPRSGDLSVYWYQQSLDQGLQFLIQYYNGEERAKGNILERFSAQQFPDLHSELNLSSLELGDSALYFCASSAGTGVEETQYFGPGTRLLVL.

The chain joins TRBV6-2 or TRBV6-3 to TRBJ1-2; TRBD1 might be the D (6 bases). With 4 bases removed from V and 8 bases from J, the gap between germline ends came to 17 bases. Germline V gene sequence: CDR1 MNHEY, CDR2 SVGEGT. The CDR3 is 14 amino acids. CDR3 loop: CASSSGHPKNGYTF. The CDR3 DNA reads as TGTGCCAGCAGTTCGGGACATCCTAAGAACGGCTACACCTTC.

The CDR3 region has the DNA TGTGCCAGCAGCCAAGGGGACAGGGGCCCAGATACGCAGTATTTT. This gives the protein CASSQGDRGPDTQYF. This chain joins TRBV4-2 and TRBJ2-3; 10 bases are shared with TRBD1. Germline loops: CDR1 LGHNA, CDR2 YNFKEQ. J lost 4 bases, V lost 1 base, and 2 bases had no gene match. The CDR3 is made up of 15 amino acids.

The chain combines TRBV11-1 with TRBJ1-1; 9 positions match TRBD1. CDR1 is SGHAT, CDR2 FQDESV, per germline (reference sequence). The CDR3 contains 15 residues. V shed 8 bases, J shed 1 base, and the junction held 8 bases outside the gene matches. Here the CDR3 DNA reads TGTGCCAGCGTCGAAACAGGGGGCGCGAACACTGAAGCTTTCTTT. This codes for CASVETGGANTEAFF.

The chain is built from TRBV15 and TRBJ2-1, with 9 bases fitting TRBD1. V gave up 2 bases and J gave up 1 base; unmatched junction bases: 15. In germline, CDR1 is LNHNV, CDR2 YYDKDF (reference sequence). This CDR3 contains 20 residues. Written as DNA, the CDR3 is TGTGCCACCAGCAGAACGGTCCCGGGACAGGGATCGGTATCCTACAATGAGCAGTTCTTC. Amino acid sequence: CATSRTVPGQGSVSYNEQFF.

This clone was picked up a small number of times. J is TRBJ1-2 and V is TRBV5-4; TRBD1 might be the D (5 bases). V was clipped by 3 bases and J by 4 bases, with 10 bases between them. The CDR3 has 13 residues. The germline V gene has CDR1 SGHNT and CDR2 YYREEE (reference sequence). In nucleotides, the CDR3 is TGTGCCAGCAGCTGGGGGGTCTCCTATGGCTACACCTTC. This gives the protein CASSWGVSYGYTF.